The present T cell receptor beta chain was sequenced within a study of T cell clonality in common variable immunodeficiency. Study observations and caveats: Compared with healthy controls, CVID subjects showed increased TCRbeta clonality, mostly in about a third. Fewer TCRbeta clones were shared among CVID subjects than controls.

Here immunoSEQ multiplex PCR was the method, and the copy in TCRdb shows in-frame clones only, minus some. Listed for the sample are about 37,000 clones, none seen a single time. The CDR3 consists of 14 residues. CDR1 is WNHNN and CDR2 is SYGVQD in the germline V gene (reference sequence). The V segment lost 10 bases and the J segment 0 bases; nucleotides outside the gene matches: 8. This clone was seen many times. The target antigen is unknown. The CDR3 extends 3 residues past the end of the read, so its final part is completed from the germline J gene. The sequenced sample was peripheral blood mononuclear cells. This clonotype originated in a person between 18 and 75 years old in good health. V usage is TRBV10-1 and J usage is TRBJ2-5, with TRBD1 matching 7 bases. The CDR3 bases that were read are TGCGCCACCCGGAGCGACAGGGACCAAGAGACC. Its protein product is CATRSDRDQET. The whole CDR3 protein reads CATRSDRDQETQYF.